Included here is one TCR beta chain sequence, with context. The data were produced by immunoSEQ multiplex PCR, yet TCRdb's version contains in-frame clones alone and is incomplete. The profile shows tens of thousands of clones, 80% to 95% of them singletons. There are 13 residues in the CDR3. The V segment lost 5 bases and the J segment 6 bases; nucleotides outside the gene matches: 4. Germline values: CDR1 PRHDT, CDR2 FYEKMQ (reference sequence). This record comes from a study of T cell changes during pregnancy in multiple sclerosis. This specimen was CD8+ T cells from peripheral blood mononuclear cells, taken after pregnancy. This rearrangement joins TRBV13 to TRBJ2-1, with TRBD1 matching over 7 bases. The source of this sequence is a female donor with multiple sclerosis, enrolled in a pregnancy study. CDR3 DNA: TGTGCCAGCAGCACCGGGACAGCCAATGAGCAGTTCTTC. As protein: CASSTGTANEQFF.